What follows are 21 T cell receptor beta chains derived from one specimen sequenced in a study of T cell repertoires in cytomegalovirus infection. The antigens for these receptors are not known. TCRdb analysed the reads with MiXCR anew, one entry per CDR3 protein. The sample holds fewer than 1,000,000 distinct CDR3 sequences, approximately 30% seen once. Sequencing was performed on cultured CD8+ T cells from PBMCs, taken from culture after CMV antigen stimulation. These receptors all come from a human donor in good health (CMV status not recorded). Some clones in this sample may be carry-over from other donors' samples.

This clonotype was seen a handful of times. The chain links TRBV19 to TRBJ2-5, with 10 bases aligning to TRBD1. Trimming removed 8 bases from V and 5 bases from J; junction bases left unmatched: 8. This CDR3 has 14 residues. In germline, CDR1 is LNHDA, CDR2 SQIVND (reference sequence). DNA of the CDR3: TGTGCCAGTTCGACAGGGGGCGCGAAGGAGACCCAGTACTTC. Amino acids: CASSTGGAKETQYF. The whole variable domain, filled in from reference TRBV19 and TRBJ2-5, reads DGGITQSPKYLFRKEGQNVTLSCEQNLNHDAMYWYRQDPGQGLRLIYYSQIVNDFQKGDIAEGYSVSREKKESFPLTVTSAQKNPTAFYLCASSTGGAKETQYFGPGTRLLVL.

Here the CDR3 DNA reads TGCAGTGCTAGAACCCTAGAATCCTACGAGCAGTACTTC. This sequence encodes CSARTLESYEQYF. V is TRBV20-1 and J is TRBJ2-7; D gene ambiguous. The CDR3 extends over 13 amino acids. V lost 2 bases to trimming and J lost 1 base, with 9 bases between them. The germline CDR1 and CDR2 sequences are DFQATT and SNEGSKA (reference sequence).

Only a few counts were recorded for this clonotype. The gene calls are TRBV7-9 and TRBJ1-6; 7 bases agree with TRBD1. The germline V gene encodes CDR1 SEHNR and CDR2 FQNEAQ (reference sequence). The trim removed 4 bases at V and 10 bases at J, leaving 10 bases unmatched. This CDR3 is built from 15 residues. The CDR3: CASSSPDRERSPLHF. CDR3 nucleotides: TGTGCCAGCAGCTCCCCCGACAGGGAGCGGTCACCCCTCCACTTT.

This clonotype showed up just a few times. V usage is TRBV7-9 and J usage is TRBJ2-2; no clear D gene. The germline gives CDR1 SEHNR, CDR2 FQNEAQ (reference sequence). V was shortened by 5 bases and J by 6 bases, with 7 bases between the two germline ends. The CDR3 totals 12 residues. CDR3 nucleotides: TGTGCCAGCAGCGCTAGTCCCGGGGAGCTGTTTTTT. Translation gives CASSASPGELFF.

The V call is TRBV12-3 or TRBV12-4, the J call TRBJ1-2; TRBD1 agrees at 7 bases. This CDR3 is built from 17 residues. V shed 6 bases, J shed 6 bases, and the junction held 19 bases outside the gene matches. CDR3 DNA: TGTGCCAGCAGCCTACTAGGGTCAGGGGGTACAAGTAATGGCTACACCTTC. It encodes CASSLLGSGGTSNGYTF.

About this clonotype itself: At one end, the junction sequence differs from germline, possibly due to a read error. CDR3 coding DNA: TGTGTCAGCTCACCAGAATCCCCGGGACACATCTACAATGAGCAGTTCTTC. The encoded protein is CVSSPESPGHIYNEQFF. The chain carries TRBV18 and TRBJ2-1, with D perhaps TRBD1 (6 bases). The CDR3 runs 17 residues. Germline values: CDR1 KGHSH, CDR2 LQKENI.

This clonotype was picked up one time. This chain joins TRBV2 and TRBJ1-1, with a possible D match to TRBD1 (6 bases). This CDR3 spans 15 amino acids. Per the germline V gene, CDR1 is SNHLY and CDR2 is FYNNEI. Between the trimmed V and J ends, which lost 5 bases and 5 bases, there was a span of 18 bases. The CDR3, as DNA: TGTGCCAGCAGTAATCTACAGGGTAAGGAAACTGAAGCTTTCTTT. As protein: CASSNLQGKETEAFF.

This clonotype has a count of ten or more. The chain couples TRBV6-6 to TRBJ2-2; 7 bases are a match to TRBD1. The V gene end was trimmed by 2 bases and the J gene end by 6 bases; junction bases not matched to a gene: 9. Germline CDR1 MNHNY, CDR2 SVGAGI (reference sequence). This CDR3 comprises 16 residues. CDR3 residues: CASSYIPDRKAGELFF. The CDR3 region has the DNA TGTGCCAGCAGTTACATCCCGGACAGGAAGGCCGGGGAGCTGTTTTTT.

This chain connects TRBV7-9 to TRBJ1-1; 8 bases align to TRBD1. Looked up from germline, CDR1 is SEHNR and CDR2 is FQNEAQ (reference sequence). CDR3 length: 13 amino acids. V shed 5 bases and J 7 bases; nucleotides not matched to a gene: 6. The CDR3 sequence is CASSLGQGIEAFF. DNA of the CDR3: TGTGCCAGCAGCCTCGGACAGGGAATTGAAGCTTTCTTT. The full variable domain, in which reference TRBV7-9 and TRBJ1-1 provide the parts outside the CDR3, is DTGVSQNPRHKITKRGQNVTFRCDPISEHNRLYWYRQTLGQGPEFLTYFQNEAQLEKSRLLSDRFSAERPKGSFSTLEIQRTEQGDSAMYLCASSLGQGIEAFFGQGTRLTVV.

This chain links TRBV28 with TRBJ1-5, with a weak D call TRBD1 (5 bases). The CDR3 sequence is 12 residues long. Trimming pared 11 bases from V and 3 bases from J, leaving 11 bases between. Germline V gives CDR1 MDHEN, CDR2 SYDVKM. The CDR3 DNA is TGTGCCGGGGCAAGAATCAATCAGCCCCAGCATTTT. This sequence encodes CAGARINQPQHF.

Of note for this clonotype: A much bigger clone sits one base away, suggesting this may be a read error. The V gene is TRBV7-9, the J gene TRBJ2-2, with 8 positions matching TRBD2. V was clipped by 5 bases and J by 6 bases; unmatched bases: 11. The CDR3 runs to 16 residues. The germline V gene has CDR1 SEHNR and CDR2 FQNEAQ (reference sequence). The CDR3 loop is CASSPKRALAAGELFF. DNA for the CDR3: TGTGCCAGCAGCCCCAAAAGGGCACTAGCGGCCGGGGAGCTGTTTTTT.

This clonotype appeared a few times. The genes are TRBV2 and TRBJ2-7, with a possible D match to TRBD1 (5 bases). V lost 4 bases, J lost 4 bases, and 14 bases lay in between. The CDR3 length is 14 residues. Germline loops: CDR1 SNHLY, CDR2 FYNNEI. This CDR3 is CASSVGAGWYEQYV. The CDR3 DNA reads TGTGCCAGCAGTGTAGGTGCAGGGTGGTACGAGCAGTACGTC.

Only a few counts were recorded for this clonotype. The chain uses TRBV19 and TRBJ1-1, with D tentatively TRBD1 (5 bases). Germline lookup yields CDR1 LNHDA and CDR2 SQIVND (reference sequence). Trimming removed 3 bases from V and 2 bases from J, with 10 bases in between. The CDR3 is 14 amino acids. CDR3 DNA sequence: TGTGCCAGTAGTATCCAGGGTGGAAACACTGAAGCTTTCTTT. Protein: CASSIQGGNTEAFF.

This chain connects TRBV9 to TRBJ2-1; D is tentatively TRBD1 or TRBD2 (6 bases each). Germline CDR1 SGDLS, CDR2 YYNGEE. This CDR3 is built from 15 residues. The V gene lost 4 bases and the J gene lost 8 bases, with 19 bases spanning the gap. The DNA of the CDR3 is TGTGCCAGCAGCACCCCCTACGGGGGCTCTCATGAGCAGTTCTTC. It encodes CASSTPYGGSHEQFF.

This clonotype was seen more than once but under ten times. V gene TRBV10-2 combines with J gene TRBJ2-1; D assignment may be TRBD1 or TRBD2 (7 bases each). CDR1 and CDR2 from the germline V gene are WSHSY and SAAADI. V was cut by 8 bases and J by 8 bases, with 16 bases left in between. The CDR3 spans 13 residues. The CDR3 nucleotides read TGCGCCAGCCTCCCAGGGGGGGGTCATGAGCAGTTCTTC. It encodes CASLPGGGHEQFF.

The rearrangement uses TRBV4-2 and TRBJ1-3; D not resolved. CDR3 size: 16 residues. Germline V gene lookup returns CDR1 LGHNA and CDR2 YNFKEQ. With 0 bases removed from V and 0 bases from J, the gap between germline ends came to 9 bases. The CDR3 bases are TGTGCCAGCAGCCAAGATGCAACAAGCTCTGGAAACACCATATATTTT. It encodes CASSQDATSSGNTIYF.

The V gene is TRBV6-6, the J gene TRBJ2-6; the match to TRBD1 covers 9 bases. Germline V gives CDR1 MNHNY, CDR2 SVGAGI (reference sequence). There are 23 residues in the CDR3. After removal of 0 bases from V and 3 bases from J, the junction contained 21 bases not matched to a gene. CDR3 sequence: CASSYSIYIGGTGRRNGANVLTF. The CDR3 coding sequence is TGTGCCAGCAGTTACTCGATATACATCGGCGGGACAGGGAGGCGTAATGGGGCCAACGTCCTGACTTTC.

The table lists this clonotype with a few counts. The junction shows a germline mismatch at one end, possibly a read error. This chain joins TRBV7-7 and TRBJ2-2; D might be TRBD1 (6 bases). The CDR3 spans 15 residues. Germline loops: CDR1 SSHAT, CDR2 FNYEAQ (reference sequence). CDR3 DNA sequence: TGTGCTAGCAGCCGATTTAACAGGGACACCGGGGAGCTGTTTTTT. It translates to CASSRFNRDTGELFF.

This clonotype was detected a few times. This chain connects TRBV19 to TRBJ1-1, with D unclear. Germline V gene lookup returns CDR1 LNHDA and CDR2 SQIVND (reference sequence). The CDR3 has 14 residues. Trimming took 1 base from V and 1 from J, leaving 7 bases between them. CDR3 residues: CASSIGGPNTEAFF. As DNA, the CDR3 is TGTGCCAGTAGTATAGGTGGTCCGAACACTGAAGCTTTCTTT.

This clonotype was recorded at least ten times. The V call is TRBV4-1, the J call TRBJ2-2, with D uncertain. CDR1 is MGHRA and CDR2 is YSYEKL in the germline V gene. This CDR3 is 14 amino acids long. The V end lost 0 bases, the J end lost 5 bases, and 7 bases lay between the germline ends. This CDR3 is CASSQDPQTGELFF. Here the CDR3 DNA reads TGCGCCAGCAGCCAAGATCCACAGACCGGGGAGCTGTTTTTT.

The chain combines TRBV2 with TRBJ1-1, with 8 bases identical to TRBD1. J was trimmed by 4 bases and V by 8 bases; bases with no gene match: 6. CDR1 is SNHLY and CDR2 is FYNNEI in the germline V gene. The CDR3 totals 13 residues. CDR3 in DNA: TGTGCCAGCGAATGGACAGGGAGCACTGAAGCTTTCTTT. This gives the protein CASEWTGSTEAFF.